This T cell receptor beta chain was found in a study of human T cells and chemical hapten exposure (dated by TCRdb to the early 2020s). In terms of the full investigation: For sensitization, 2% DPC in acetone was applied to a roughly 2 cm by roughly 2 cm area of upper inner arm skin. Blood samples were taken from patients before sensitization (week 0) and then at 2, 6 and about 24 weeks after DPC sensitization. Around 30 alopecia patients provided blood for TCR sequencing at one to four time points (pre-sensitization, 2, 6 and 24 weeks). Patients additionally received weekly therapeutic DPC doses to the scalp throughout the approximately 24-week study period. Most of the patients in the cohort were female, and the cohort covered alopecia areata with under or over 50% scalp involvement, alopecia totalis and alopecia universalis. Patch testing was done on the upper back using Finn chambers containing 0.01% DPC, and results were scored after 6 days according to International Contact Dermatitis Research Group standards. Peripheral blood TCR repertoire changes were tracked in vivo in alopecia patients during primary and secondary sensitization to the hapten diphenylcyclopropenone (DPC). Libraries were pooled for sequencing, and per-sample TCR yields varied mainly because of small differences in library volumes within the pool. The research as a whole found: Repeated subsampling changed both the strength of the expansion versus patch-test correlation and the threshold at which the correlation became significant. Alopecia, a presumed autoimmune disease, was present in all patients, so the immune response of the patients might differ from that of healthy individuals. The number of PT1 expanded TCRs positively correlated with patch test score, significant at thresholds 8, 16 and 32 but not 4. DPC sensitization did not change the number of TCRs with a frequency above 1 in 1000, and there was no evidence of changes in global repertoire structure. Compared with pre-sensitization or healthy control sets, expanded TCRs formed significantly more large CDR3 similarity clusters, which is consistent with antigen-driven responses.

Turning to this clonotype: Its binding antigen is unknown. No per-base quality is available; no much larger clone lies one base away.

The time point label here, explained by the study, means: patch test 1, 2 weeks after DPC sensitization. This specimen's treatment or condition label, per the study, means: therapeutic diphenylcyclopropenone sensitization with weekly scalp DPC. Blood at each patch-test visit was drawn before the patch test was applied. Eligible patients were aged 18 to 70, diagnosed with alopecia, deemed suitable for DPC therapy, and excluded if pregnant. Total RNA was extracted from unfractionated whole blood collected in Tempus Blood RNA tubes. The CDR3 runs 15 amino acids, cysteine and phenylalanine included. The read is trimmed to its CDR3 DNA, 45 bases read in frame from base 1. The germline V gene sets CDR1 to WSHSY and CDR2 to SAAADI. A distance of 18 bases separates the germline ends of V and J, which lose 6 bases and 4 bases respectively. To prepare the library, RACE was applied. Sequencing took place on a NextSeq 500. Library preparation attached unique molecular identifiers to individual cDNA molecules for quantitative, reproducible TCR counting. For every blood RNA sample, sequencing covered both the TCR alpha and TCR beta chains. The authors processed their data as follows. The median number of TCRs per sample was around 100,000, ranging from 23,224 to 690,600. The Decombinator software suite was used to annotate V, J and CDR3 in the TCR reads. For the PS versus PT1 abundance plots, all samples were subsampled to the same number of TCRs (28,000). Expanded TCRs were defined as absent before sensitization and observed at least eight times at the 2-week time point. In TCRdb, the public reads were trimmed at Q25 with fastp and aligned with MiXCR, with productive beta chains retained. Rows matching on CDR3 protein sequence are summarized as one entry with the most common DNA and genes. TCRdb, rather than the study authors, made the V and J calls. The sample contains 75,000 to 90,000 distinct CDR3 sequences, 10% to 15% of them found a single time. Approximately 3.7% of the sample is held by the ten biggest clonotypes.

The TCR comes from a woman in her fifties or sixties with alopecia areata. Some clones in this sample may be carry-over from other donors' samples. This chain joins TRBV10-2 to TRBJ1-2; the D gene cannot be resolved reliably. Sequencing was performed on whole blood, taken in connection with sensitization to the hapten diphenylcyclopropenone (DPC). The base sequence is TGCGCCAGCAGCCCCAACTCGGACCCGACCTATGGCTACACCTTC. It encodes CASSPNSDPTYGYTF.